This passage covers 2 T cell receptor beta chains from one sample sequenced in a study of read filtering for tumor transcriptome and immune sequencing. From approximately 430 ng of RNA, a library with molecular barcoded alpha/delta and beta/gamma adaptors was made. TCRdb itself ran the reads through MiXCR, one entry per CDR3 protein. The data hold tens of thousands of distinct CDR3 sequences, with 20% to 25% observed a single time. The sample taken for sequencing was a population of CD138-negative cells sorted from bone marrow. The receptors shown here come from a donor aged 40 or older with multiple myeloma.

As for this clonotype: A junction boundary mismatches the germline segment, possibly from a read error. V usage is TRBV29-1 and J usage is TRBJ2-3; tentative D call: TRBD2 (5 bases). Per germline, CDR1 SQVTM and CDR2 ANQGSEA. This CDR3 has 14 residues. The CDR3 spells CSVVGQASTDAQYF. CDR3 bases: TGCAGCGTTGTGGGCCAGGCTAGCACAGATGCGCAGTATTTT.

About this clonotype: The germline gene is not matched at one end of the junction; a read error may be the cause. The chain is built from TRBV14 and TRBJ2-3; D remains unclear. The germline V gene has CDR1 SGHDN and CDR2 FVKESK. This CDR3 spans 15 amino acids. The DNA of the CDR3 is TGTGCCAGCTGCCAAGAAGGCAGTTGGGAAGATACGCAGTATTTT. It yields the protein CASCQEGSWEDTQYF. Full variable domain (rest looked up from reference TRBV14 and TRBJ2-3): EAGVTQFPSHSVIEKGQTVTLRCDPISGHDNLYWYRRVMGKEIKFLLHFVKESKQDESGMPNNRFLAERTGGTYSTLKVQPAELEDSGVYFCASCQEGSWEDTQYFGPGTRLTVL.